This TCR beta chain was captured in a study of blood T cell repertoires in COVID-19. Sequencing was performed with immunoSEQ multiplex PCR; in TCRdb, only in-frame clones are kept and a portion is missing. The table includes over 130,000 clones, more than 70% detected once. V was trimmed by 3 bases and J by 2 bases, leaving 10 bases between them. Per the germline V gene, CDR1 is KGHSH and CDR2 is LQKENI. This CDR3 is built from 14 residues. The origin of this receptor is a human donor in a cohort sampled during active COVID-19. The chain links TRBV18 to TRBJ1-2; a possible D gene is TRBD1 (6 bases). Sequencing input: peripheral blood. For the CDR3, the DNA is TGTGCCAGCTCACCGCAGGGGCCAAACTATGGCTACACCTTC. As protein: CASSPQGPNYGYTF.